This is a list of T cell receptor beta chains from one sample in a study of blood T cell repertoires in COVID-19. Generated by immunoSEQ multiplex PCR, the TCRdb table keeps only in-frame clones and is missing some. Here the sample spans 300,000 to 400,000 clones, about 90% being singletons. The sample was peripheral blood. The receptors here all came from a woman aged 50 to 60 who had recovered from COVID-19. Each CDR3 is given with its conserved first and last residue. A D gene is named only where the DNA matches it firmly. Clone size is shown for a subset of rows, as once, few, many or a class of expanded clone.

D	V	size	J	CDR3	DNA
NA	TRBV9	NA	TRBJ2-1	CASTPLAETRGGEQFF	TGTGCCAGCACCCCCCTAGCGGAGACCCGAGGGGGTGAGCAGTTCTTC
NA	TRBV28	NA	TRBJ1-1	CASTLGRNTEAFF	TGTGCCAGCACCCTTGGGAGGAACACTGAAGCTTTCTTT
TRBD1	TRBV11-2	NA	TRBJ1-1	CASSLRETGGFEAFF	TGTGCCAGCAGCTTACGGGAGACAGGGGGCTTTGAAGCTTTCTTT
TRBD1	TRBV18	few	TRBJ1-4	CASSPTLRGQGRANEKLFF	TGTGCCAGCTCACCAACCCTACGGGGACAGGGGAGAGCTAATGAAAAACTGTTTTTT
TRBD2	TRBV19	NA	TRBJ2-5	CASKISGGSGTQYF	TGTGCCAGTAAGATTAGCGGGGGATCCGGGACCCAGTACTTC
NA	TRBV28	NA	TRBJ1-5	CASSRLGGNQPQHF	TGTGCCAGCAGTCGGTTGGGAGGCAATCAGCCCCAGCATTTT
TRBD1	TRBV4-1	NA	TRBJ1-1	CASSQAGTGSITEAFF	TGCGCCAGCAGCCAAGCGGGGACAGGGAGTATCACTGAAGCTTTCTTT
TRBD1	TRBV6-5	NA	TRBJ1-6	CATNRDSNNSPLHF	TGTGCCACCAACCGGGACAGTAATAATTCACCCCTCCACTTT
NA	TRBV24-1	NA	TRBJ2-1	CATSDPSLPRGEQFF	TGTGCCACCAGTGATCCCTCCTTACCCAGGGGTGAGCAGTTCTTC
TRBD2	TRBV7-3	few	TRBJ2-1	CASSLSYSGKILSNEQFF	TGTGCCAGCAGCTTAAGTTATAGCGGGAAGATTCTTAGCAATGAGCAGTTCTTC